Sequencing of this TCR beta chain was carried out in a study of OX40 agonist ivuxolimab in advanced cancers. The length of the CDR3 is 15 residues. Germline V lookup: CDR1 SGHRS, CDR2 YFSETQ. J gave up 7 bases and V 7 bases, and 11 bases lay outside the gene matches. Method: immunoSEQ multiplex PCR; TCRdb's copy keeps in-frame clones and lacks some. The sample consists of some 95,000 clones, approximately 85% of them appearing once. The origin of this receptor is an adult with an advanced solid tumor such as melanoma, head and neck, liver or kidney cancer. This specimen consisted of CD4+ or CD8+ T cells sorted from blood, obtained in a trial of the OX40 agonist ivuxolimab. This sequence joins TRBV5-1 and TRBJ2-1; 10 bases line up with TRBD2. This chain's CDR3 is CASSASGRVKNEQFF. In nucleotides, the CDR3 is TGCGCCAGCTCGGCCAGCGGGAGGGTGAAAAATGAGCAGTTCTTC.